These 28 T cell receptor beta chains were sequenced from one sample in a study of T cells in Graves' hyperthyroidism and ophthalmopathy. Using RNA transcripts as the source, TCR beta CDR3 regions were amplified. HTBI primers drove first-round RT-PCR of the TCR CDR3. MiXCR was run by TCRdb on the multiplex PCR reads, yielding one entry per CDR3 protein. The sample contains hundreds of thousands of distinct CDR3 sequences, 15% to 17% of which appear only once. Sequencing was performed on blood. These receptors were obtained from a woman aged 18-29 years with Graves' hyperthyroidism.

This clonotype was picked up a small number of times. The chain carries TRBV12-3 or TRBV12-4 and TRBJ1-1; D gene unclear. V was cut by 2 bases and J by 1 base, with 8 bases left in between. The CDR3 is made up of 14 amino acids. The CDR3 protein is CASSLPGPNTEAFF. The CDR3 bases are TGTGCCAGCAGTTTACCTGGACCGAACACTGAAGCTTTCTTT.

This chain uses TRBV20-1 with TRBJ2-3, with 14 bases identical to TRBD2. V lost 3 bases, J lost 6 bases, and 8 bases stayed unmatched. Germline V CDR1 and CDR2: DFQATT, SNEGSKA (reference sequence). The CDR3 has 16 residues. The CDR3: CSASFGLAGGRDTQYF. The CDR3 DNA reads as TGCAGTGCTAGCTTCGGACTAGCGGGAGGTCGGGATACGCAGTATTTT.

In this sample, this clonotype turned up many times. CDR3 loop: CASSSLPPRTEAFF. The CDR3 nucleotides are TGTGCCAGCAGTTCCCTTCCGCCCAGGACTGAAGCTTTCTTT. The V gene is TRBV12-3 or TRBV12-4, the J gene TRBJ1-1; D call uncertain. The V and J ends lost 4 bases and 5 bases respectively, with 14 bases between them. The CDR3 contains 14 residues.

This rearrangement joins TRBV19 to TRBJ1-2; TRBD1 aligns across 7 bases. V trimming: 3 bases; J trimming: 5 bases; junction bases outside the gene matches: 15. Germline assignment: CDR1 LNHDA and CDR2 SQIVND (reference sequence). CDR3 length: 17 residues. DNA for the CDR3: TGTGCCAGTAGTATTGCCGGGGAGGGGGCGCAGAGTTATGGCTACACCTTC. This translates into CASSIAGEGAQSYGYTF.

In the case of this clonotype: It may be a read error: a sequence one base away is much more abundant. The V call is TRBV5-1, the J call TRBJ2-7; D is unresolved. Germline assignment: CDR1 SGHRS and CDR2 YFSETQ. This CDR3 comprises 14 residues. Written as DNA, the CDR3 is TGCGCCAGCAGCTTGGTACCTGCCTCCTACGGGCAGTACTTC. This translates into CASSLVPASYGQYF.

This clonotype was recorded many times. The chain carries TRBV24-1 and TRBJ2-3; 7 positions match TRBD1. The V and J ends lost 7 bases and 1 base, in that order; junction bases with no gene match: 4. This CDR3 region has 14 residues. Per germline, CDR1 KGHDR and CDR2 SFDVKD. The CDR3 reads CATSSTGRTDTQYF. The DNA of the CDR3 is TGTGCCACCAGCTCGACAGGGCGCACAGATACGCAGTATTTT.

This clonotype was picked up many times. V gene TRBV11-2 combines with J gene TRBJ2-1; D might be TRBD1 or TRBD2, each matching 5 bases. Germline CDR1 is SGHAT and CDR2 is FQNNGV. V shed 4 bases and J shed 4 bases, with 14 bases lying between them. This CDR3 has 15 amino acids. As DNA, the CDR3 is TGTGCCAGCAGCTCCCTGAGGGGAAAGTACAATGAGCAGTTCTTC. It is translated as CASSSLRGKYNEQFF.

This clonotype was picked up many times. The chain employs TRBV5-1 and TRBJ2-7, with TRBD1 as a possible D gene (6 bases). Per the germline V gene, CDR1 is SGHRS and CDR2 is YFSETQ. This CDR3 region has 14 residues. The germline V and J ends were trimmed by 1 base and 5 bases, with 13 bases remaining between them. The CDR3 loop reads CASSLSARGDEQYF. In DNA form, the CDR3 reads TGCGCCAGCAGCTTGTCCGCCAGGGGCGACGAGCAGTACTTC.

This clonotype has at least ten counts. The chain uses TRBV20-1 and TRBJ1-2; 8 bases line up with TRBD1. Germline loops: CDR1 DFQATT, CDR2 SNEGSKA (reference sequence). The CDR3 extends over 15 amino acids. The junction had 9 bases not matched to a gene; V was cut back by 0 bases and J by 6 bases. CDR3 sequence: CSARDPQGAFDGYTF. In DNA form, the CDR3 reads TGCAGTGCTAGAGATCCCCAGGGGGCTTTTGATGGCTACACCTTC.

Of note for this clonotype: Without the conserved terminal phenylalanine or tryptophan, this CDR3 likely stems from a read error. The V and J genes are TRBV10-1 and TRBJ2-7, with 8 bases matching TRBD2. CDR1 is WNHNN, CDR2 SYGVQD, per germline (reference sequence). Trimming cost V 5 bases and J 7 bases; bases outside gene matches: 7. The CDR3 runs to 13 residues. The CDR3 spells CASSPGGPGEQYL. For the CDR3, the DNA is TGCGCCAGCAGTCCGGGAGGGCCGGGGGAGCAGTACCTC.

V gene TRBV24-1 combines with J gene TRBJ2-2, with D perhaps matching TRBD1 or TRBD2 (5 bases each). The CDR3 has 16 amino acids. Deletions cut 3 bases from V and 5 bases from J, with 15 bases between. The germline CDR1 and CDR2 sequences are KGHDR and SFDVKD. The CDR3 region is CATSDLPGRSTGELFF. As DNA, the CDR3 is TGTGCCACCAGTGATCTACCGGGACGTTCGACCGGGGAGCTGTTTTTT.

This chain's CDR3 is CASSQKGGLVSYNEQFF. The CDR3 coding sequence is TGTGCCAGCAGCCAAAAAGGGGGACTCGTCTCCTACAATGAGCAGTTCTTC. V usage is TRBV14 and J usage is TRBJ2-1; D possibly matches TRBD1 or TRBD2 (6 bases each). The V and J ends lost 2 bases and 0 bases respectively, with 14 bases between them. CDR3 length: 17 residues. Germline loops: CDR1 SGHDN, CDR2 FVKESK.

This clonotype occurred many times. The chain couples TRBV6-2 or TRBV6-3 to TRBJ1-2; TRBD1 matches at 9 bases. The CDR3 length is 16 residues. The V gene end was trimmed by 5 bases and the J gene end by 1 base; junction bases not matched to a gene: 8. From germline, CDR1 is MNHEY and CDR2 SVGEGT. The CDR3: CASSPGTGFLNYGYTF. For the CDR3, the DNA is TGTGCCAGCAGTCCCGGGACAGGGTTCCTTAACTATGGCTACACCTTC.

This clonotype showed up many times. The V and J genes are TRBV3-1 and TRBJ2-1; TRBD2 agrees at 10 bases. Trimming cost V 2 bases and J 11 bases; bases outside gene matches: 12. Germline V gives CDR1 LGHDT, CDR2 YNNKEL (reference sequence). This CDR3 comprises 16 residues. The CDR3 loop is CASSQRGTSAPKKQFF. The CDR3 DNA follows: TGTGCCAGCAGCCAACGAGGGACTAGCGCTCCCAAGAAGCAGTTCTTC.

This clonotype was seen a handful of times. The rearrangement links TRBV19 to TRBJ1-1, with 7 bases lining up with TRBD1. CDR1 and CDR2 from the germline V gene are LNHDA and SQIVND (reference sequence). Trimming took 6 bases from V and 1 from J; bases not matched to a gene: 5. There are 14 residues in the CDR3. The CDR3 protein is CASSRNRGNTEAFF. The CDR3 DNA reads as TGTGCCAGTAGCCGCAACAGGGGGAACACTGAAGCTTTCTTT.

This clonotype was seen at least ten times. The chain employs TRBV11-2 and TRBJ2-7, with TRBD1 as a possible D gene (5 bases). The CDR3 length is 12 residues. CDR1 is SGHAT and CDR2 is FQNNGV in the germline V gene. Trimming took 5 bases from V and 3 from J, leaving 8 bases between them. CDR3 nucleotides: TGTGCCAGCAGCCCACAGGTCTACGAGCAGTACTTC. It translates to CASSPQVYEQYF. The full variable domain, its missing parts supplied by reference TRBV11-2 and TRBJ2-7, is EAGVAQSPRYKIIEKRQSVAFWCNPISGHATLYWYQQILGQGPKLLIQFQNNGVVDDSQLPKDRFSAERLKGVDSTLKIQPAKLEDSAVYLCASSPQVYEQYFGPGTRLTVT.

This clonotype has at least ten counts. This sequence joins TRBV27 and TRBJ1-2; TRBD1 matches 8 bases. J was trimmed by 4 bases and V by 3 bases; bases with no gene match: 1. The germline gives CDR1 MNHEY, CDR2 SMNVEV (reference sequence). This CDR3 spans 13 amino acids. The CDR3 sequence is CASSFTGGYGYTF. The CDR3 region has the DNA TGTGCCAGCAGTTTTACAGGGGGCTATGGCTACACCTTC.

The chain recombines TRBV28 with TRBJ1-5; D unclear. The ends were cut back, 6 bases at V and 4 bases at J, with 13 bases in the middle. The CDR3 is 14 residues long. Germline V gene lookup returns CDR1 MDHEN and CDR2 SYDVKM. CDR3 protein: CASRPNTANQPQHF. For the CDR3, the DNA is TGTGCCAGCAGGCCTAACACAGCGAATCAGCCCCAGCATTTT.

Only a few counts were recorded for this clonotype. The J gene is TRBJ2-1, the V gene TRBV6-1; no firm D call. This CDR3 is 14 amino acids long. Germline assignment: CDR1 MNHNS and CDR2 SASEGT. The V end lost 6 bases, the J end lost 5 bases, and 14 bases lay between the germline ends. Written as DNA, the CDR3 is TGTGCCAGCAGGATAAGGGAATGGAACAATGAGCAGTTCTTC. Translation: CASRIREWNNEQFF.

This clonotype was seen repeatedly, ten times or more. This sequence joins TRBV9 and TRBJ1-5, with 11 bases aligning to TRBD1. The ends lost 2 bases at V and 0 bases at J; junction bases unmatched: 1. CDR1 SGDLS and CDR2 YYNGEE come from the germline V gene. CDR3 length: 16 amino acids. The CDR3 bases are TGTGCCAGCAGCGTGGGACAGGGGGATAGCAATCAGCCCCAGCATTTT. This codes for CASSVGQGDSNQPQHF.

This clonotype was recorded many times. The chain links TRBV3-1 to TRBJ2-3; no firm D call. Germline lookup yields CDR1 LGHDT and CDR2 YNNKEL (reference sequence). The V end lost 2 bases, the J end lost 8 bases, and 8 bases lay between the germline ends. This CDR3 contains 12 residues. CDR3 residues: CASSQRQFTQYF. The CDR3 DNA sequence: TGTGCCAGCAGCCAACGCCAATTTACGCAGTATTTT.

This clonotype was seen repeatedly, ten times or more. In DNA, the CDR3 is TGTGCCAGCAGCCCTGACCGGATCTGGGCTTTCTTT. Its protein product is CASSPDRIWAFF. V usage is TRBV3-1 and J usage is TRBJ1-1; the D is unclear. The V gene's germline CDR1 is LGHDT and CDR2 YNNKEL (reference sequence). V gave up 4 bases and J gave up 11 bases, with 14 bases separating them. The CDR3 is 12 residues long.

The V gene is TRBV4-1, the J gene TRBJ1-3; D unresolved. The CDR3 length is 16 residues. Germline values: CDR1 MGHRA, CDR2 YSYEKL. The V gene lost 1 base and the J gene lost 0 bases, with 10 bases spanning the gap. The DNA of the CDR3 is TGCGCCAGCAGCCAAGGATGGAAGCTCTCTGGAAACACCATATATTTT. Encoded protein: CASSQGWKLSGNTIYF.

This clonotype was picked up many times. The CDR3 region is CAISEGGSNQPQHF. The CDR3 DNA follows: TGTGCCATCAGTGAAGGGGGGAGCAATCAGCCCCAGCATTTT. The V call is TRBV10-3, the J call TRBJ1-5; possibly TRBD1 for D (6 bases). Trimming shortened V by 3 bases and J by 1 base, and 7 bases separated the two germline ends. The CDR3 is 14 amino acids. Per the germline V gene, CDR1 is ENHRY and CDR2 is SYGVKD.

This clonotype was observed many times. The chain recombines TRBV5-1 with TRBJ1-5; TRBD1 matches at 9 bases. In germline, CDR1 is SGHRS, CDR2 YFSETQ. The CDR3 has 17 amino acids. The J segment lost 0 bases and the V segment lost 4 bases, leaving 8 bases of the junction unmatched. The CDR3 spells CASSLGQGDYSNQPQHF. CDR3 DNA sequence: TGCGCCAGCAGCCTGGGACAGGGTGATTATAGCAATCAGCCCCAGCATTTT.

This clonotype was counted at least ten times. This chain uses TRBV3-1 with TRBJ2-5; D is ambiguous. CDR1 LGHDT and CDR2 YNNKEL come from the germline V gene (reference sequence). The CDR3 has 15 amino acids. Trimming shortened V by 5 bases and J by 3 bases, and 16 bases separated the two germline ends. The CDR3 DNA reads TGTGCCAGCAGCGATACAGCAGTCTTGGAAGAGACCCAGTACTTC. Protein product: CASSDTAVLEETQYF.

This clonotype has at least ten counts. This chain links TRBV12-3 or TRBV12-4 with TRBJ2-5; 11 positions agree with TRBD2. V lost 6 bases to trimming and J lost 6 bases; unmatched junction nucleotides: 6. The CDR3 runs to 14 residues. CDR3 sequence: CASSLAGGLQTQYF. CDR3 in DNA: TGTGCCAGCAGCCTAGCGGGAGGCTTGCAGACCCAGTACTTC.

This sequence joins TRBV5-5 and TRBJ1-5; no clear D gene. This CDR3 has 15 residues. The ends were cut back, 2 bases at V and 0 bases at J, with 9 bases in the middle. Germline V gene sequence: CDR1 SGHKS, CDR2 YYEKEE (reference sequence). Here the CDR3 reads CASSFDPDSNQPQHF. In DNA form, the CDR3 reads TGTGCCAGCAGCTTCGACCCAGATAGCAATCAGCCCCAGCATTTT. Filled out from reference TRBV5-5 and TRBJ1-5, the complete variable domain reads DAGVTQSPTHLIKTRGQQVTLRCSPISGHKSVSWYQQVLGQGPQFIFQYYEKEERGRGNFPDRFSARQFPNYSSELNVNALLLGDSALYLCASSFDPDSNQPQHFGDGTRLSIL.